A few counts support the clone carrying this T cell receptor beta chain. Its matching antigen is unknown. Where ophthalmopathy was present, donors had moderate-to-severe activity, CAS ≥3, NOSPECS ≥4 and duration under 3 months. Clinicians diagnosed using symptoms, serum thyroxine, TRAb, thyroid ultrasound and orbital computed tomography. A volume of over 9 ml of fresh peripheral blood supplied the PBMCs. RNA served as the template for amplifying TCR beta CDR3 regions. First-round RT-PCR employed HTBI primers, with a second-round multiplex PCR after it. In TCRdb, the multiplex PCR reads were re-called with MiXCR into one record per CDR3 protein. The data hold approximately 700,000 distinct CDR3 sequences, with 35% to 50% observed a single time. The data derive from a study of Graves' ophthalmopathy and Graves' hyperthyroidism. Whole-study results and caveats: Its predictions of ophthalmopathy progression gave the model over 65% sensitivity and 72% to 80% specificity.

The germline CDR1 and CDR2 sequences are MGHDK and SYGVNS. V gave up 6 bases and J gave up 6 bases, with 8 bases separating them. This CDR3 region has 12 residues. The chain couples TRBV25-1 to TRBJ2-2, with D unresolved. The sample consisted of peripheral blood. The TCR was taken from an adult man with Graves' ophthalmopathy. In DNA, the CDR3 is TGTGCCAGCAGCCGTATGTCCGGGGAGCTGTTTTTT. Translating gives CASSRMSGELFF.